This T cell receptor beta chain emerged from a study of cytomegalovirus exposure and HLA in healthy donors. This CDR3 has 13 residues. Trimming pared 11 bases from V and 5 bases from J, leaving 16 bases between. Per germline, CDR1 SEHNR and CDR2 FQNEAQ (reference sequence). It was with 60 Vbeta and 13 Jbeta primers that the PCR ran. Libraries were prepared by immunoSEQ multiplex PCR; TCRdb keeps only in-frame clonotypes and omits some of them. The sample lists about 160,000 clones; about 82% were seen once. The receptor was derived from a woman aged 18-29 years in good health and CMV-seronegative. Sequencing used PBMCs. J is TRBJ1-5 and V is TRBV7-9; D gene unclear. The CDR3 DNA is TGTGCCGGCGCCGCCGGGAGGGATCAGCCCCAGCATTTT. It translates to CAGAAGRDQPQHF. The complete variable domain, with remaining parts taken from reference TRBV7-9 and TRBJ1-5, reads DTGVSQNPRHKITKRGQNVTFRCDPISEHNRLYWYRQTLGQGPEFLTYFQNEAQLEKSRLLSDRFSAERPKGSFSTLEIQRTEQGDSAMYLCAGAAGRDQPQHFGDGTRLSIL.